The 27 T cell receptor beta chains below come from one sample, sequenced in a study of blood T cell repertoires in COVID-19. The repertoire was sequenced with immunoSEQ multiplex PCR; TCRdb's copy has only in-frame clones and lacks some. The sample carries 300,000 to 350,000 clones, 90% recorded once. The sequenced material came from PBMCs or T cells enriched from blood (not recorded which). The origin of the receptors is a woman aged 25-40 years who had been exposed to COVID-19.

The chain has TRBV5-4 and TRBJ1-1; the match to TRBD1 covers 8 bases. Germline CDR1 reads SGHNT; CDR2 reads YYREEE (reference sequence). V lost 3 bases, J lost 1 base, and 5 bases stayed unmatched. This CDR3 has 15 residues. The CDR3 loop reads CASSSAGTGNTEAFF. The DNA of the CDR3 is TGTGCCAGCAGCTCCGCCGGGACAGGGAACACTGAAGCTTTCTTT.

The chain combines TRBV7-9 with TRBJ2-7; possibly TRBD2 for D (6 bases). The germline V gene encodes CDR1 SEHNR and CDR2 FQNEAQ (reference sequence). The V end was cut by 4 bases, the J end by 1 base, with 14 bases between. The CDR3 extends over 15 amino acids. The CDR3 loop reads CASSSTLSGSYEQYF. The DNA of the CDR3 is TGTGCCAGCAGCTCCACGCTCAGCGGGTCCTACGAGCAGTACTTC.

The chain carries TRBV6-5 and TRBJ1-2; 7 nucleotides line up with TRBD1. Per germline, CDR1 MNHEY and CDR2 SVGAGI. There are 14 residues in the CDR3. V shed 1 base, J shed 7 bases, and the junction held 6 bases outside the gene matches. The CDR3 reads CASSYYEQGTGYTF. CDR3 DNA: TGTGCCAGCAGTTACTATGAACAGGGGACTGGCTACACCTTC.

This chain connects TRBV7-6 to TRBJ2-2, with no clear D. This CDR3 spans 16 amino acids. Germline values: CDR1 SGHVS, CDR2 FNYEAQ. Trimming cost V 1 base and J 0 bases, with 9 bases left between them. This chain's CDR3 is CASSLDVVANTGELFF. The CDR3 coding sequence is TGTGCCAGCAGCTTAGACGTGGTAGCGAACACCGGGGAGCTGTTTTTT.

The count of this clone is one. V usage is TRBV7-8 and J usage is TRBJ2-3, with TRBD2 matching over 14 bases. Germline V lookup: CDR1 SGHVS, CDR2 FQNEAQ. V shed 5 bases, J shed 6 bases, and the junction held 7 bases outside the gene matches. This CDR3 comprises 16 residues. CDR3 DNA: TGTGCCAGCAGCGAGAGGACTAGCGGGGGGCGGGATACGCAGTATTTT. Translation gives CASSERTSGGRDTQYF.

V is TRBV7-7 and J is TRBJ2-5, with a weak D call TRBD2 (5 bases). Germline assignment: CDR1 SSHAT and CDR2 FNYEAQ (reference sequence). The CDR3 sequence is 14 residues long. V gave up 0 bases and J gave up 5 bases, with 10 bases separating them. The CDR3 reads CASSLAQTGETQYF. DNA for the CDR3: TGTGCCAGCAGCTTAGCCCAGACGGGGGAGACCCAGTACTTC.

V usage is TRBV3-1 (or the pseudogene TRBV3-2) and J usage is TRBJ2-7; perhaps TRBD2 as D (6 bases). V lost 0 bases and J 0 bases, leaving 12 bases between the germline ends. The CDR3 totals 16 residues. Per the germline V gene, CDR1 is LGHDT and CDR2 is YNNKEL (reference sequence). The CDR3 region has the DNA TGTGCCAGCAGCCAAGATGCGGGGAGACCCTCCTACGAGCAGTACTTC. It specifies CASSQDAGRPSYEQYF.

The V and J genes are TRBV3-1 (or the pseudogene TRBV3-2) and TRBJ2-7; 9 nucleotides agree with TRBD1. CDR1 and CDR2 from the germline V gene are LGHDT and YNNKEL (reference sequence). The CDR3 loop spans 16 amino acids. V shed 0 bases, J shed 3 bases, and the junction held 6 bases outside the gene matches. The CDR3 nucleotides are TGTGCCAGCAGCCAAGAGGGGACAGGGTGGTTCTACGAGCAGTACTTC. Amino acid sequence: CASSQEGTGWFYEQYF.

This rearrangement joins TRBV4-1 to TRBJ2-5, with no clear D. The CDR3 loop spans 12 amino acids. Trimming stripped 8 bases from V and 1 base from J, with 8 bases between. Germline lookup yields CDR1 MGHRA and CDR2 YSYEKL. The CDR3 DNA sequence: TGCGCCAGCCGAGGAGTCCAAGAGACCCAGTACTTC. This codes for CASRGVQETQYF.

The J gene is TRBJ2-5, the V gene TRBV5-1; D is possibly TRBD2 (6 bases). Germline CDR1 is SGHRS and CDR2 is YFSETQ. CDR3 size: 16 residues. Trimming removed 4 bases at V and 5 bases at J, with 21 bases between. The CDR3, as DNA: TGCGCCAGCAGCCCGCGCCCGGCCGCGGGGTGGGAGACCCAGTACTTC. This codes for CASSPRPAAGWETQYF.

This clone was picked up many times. This rearrangement joins TRBV7-2 to TRBJ1-2; D remains unclear. Germline V gene sequence: CDR1 SGHTA, CDR2 FQGNSA. This CDR3 has 14 amino acids. V was shortened by 5 bases and J by 5 bases, with 15 bases between the two germline ends. The CDR3 loop reads CASSLTGVPYGYTF. The CDR3 nucleotides read TGTGCCAGCAGCCTTACCGGGGTCCCATATGGCTACACCTTC.

On this clone itself: Distinct nucleotide sequences in the sample also encode this CDR3. The chain joins TRBV5-1 to TRBJ2-5, with TRBD2 as a possible D gene (7 bases). In germline, CDR1 is SGHRS, CDR2 YFSETQ. V lost 1 base to trimming and J lost 4 bases, with 8 bases between them. CDR3 length: 13 residues. The CDR3 protein is CASSLRGGETQYF. The CDR3 coding sequence is TGCGCCAGCAGCTTGAGGGGGGGAGAGACCCAGTACTTC.

The J gene is TRBJ1-5, the V gene TRBV18; 10 bases match TRBD1. The germline V gene has CDR1 KGHSH and CDR2 LQKENI. V shed 4 bases and J 4 bases; nucleotides not matched to a gene: 4. CDR3 length equals 15 residues. CDR3 DNA sequence: TGTGCCAGCTCACAGGACAGGGGGACGAATCAGCCCCAGCATTTT. Translation: CASSQDRGTNQPQHF.

The CDR3 sequence: CASSPPSGGLGGNTIYF. The CDR3 DNA reads TGTGCCAGCAGTCCGCCAAGCGGGGGGCTGGGTGGAAACACCATATATTTT. The V call is TRBV6-6, the J call TRBJ1-3; D perhaps matches TRBD1 (6 bases). This CDR3 region has 17 residues. The V and J ends lost 5 bases and 3 bases respectively, with 20 bases between them. CDR1 is MNHNY and CDR2 is SVGAGI in the germline V gene (reference sequence).

This chain links TRBV5-1 with TRBJ2-3; 9 bases agree with TRBD1. There are 17 residues in the CDR3. Germline CDR1 and CDR2: SGHRS and YFSETQ. V shed 3 bases and J 4 bases; nucleotides not matched to a gene: 12. CDR3 in DNA: TGCGCCAGCAGCTCATCCCCTAACAGGGGGCCCCCAGATACGCAGTATTTT. Amino acids: CASSSSPNRGPPDTQYF.

The chain employs TRBV5-1 and TRBJ2-7; TRBD1 aligns across 8 bases. After removal of 0 bases from V and 0 bases from J, the junction contained 11 bases not matched to a gene. Germline CDR1 and CDR2: SGHRS and YFSETQ. This CDR3 is 18 amino acids long. DNA for the CDR3: TGCGCCAGCAGCTTGGCCTGGAGACAGGGGAGCCCCTCCTACGAGCAGTACTTC. Protein: CASSLAWRQGSPSYEQYF.

Written as DNA, the CDR3 is TGCGCCAGCAGCTTGGTAACAGCTAAAGAAGCTTTCTTT. Its translation is CASSLVTAKEAFF. The rearrangement joins TRBV5-1 to TRBJ1-1; no reliable D call. The CDR3 sequence is 13 residues long. With 0 bases removed from V and 8 bases from J, the gap between germline ends came to 11 bases. Germline V lookup: CDR1 SGHRS, CDR2 YFSETQ.

The chain links TRBV7-9 to TRBJ2-6; D call uncertain. This CDR3 contains 17 residues. Trimming took off 4 bases at V and 0 bases at J, with 13 bases between the two ends. The V gene's germline CDR1 is SEHNR and CDR2 FQNEAQ (reference sequence). As DNA, the CDR3 is TGTGCCAGCAGCTCCTTGATACAGAGCTCTGGGGCCAACGTCCTGACTTTC. The encoded protein is CASSSLIQSSGANVLTF.

This chain uses TRBV6-6 with TRBJ2-7; D might be TRBD1 (6 bases). The CDR3 runs 14 residues. V shed 5 bases and J shed 6 bases, with 17 bases lying between them. CDR1 and CDR2 from the germline V gene are MNHNY and SVGAGI (reference sequence). The CDR3 DNA sequence: TGTGCCAGCAGTCCACTTAACAGGGTTGGCGAGCAGTACTTC. This codes for CASSPLNRVGEQYF.

This sequence joins TRBV4-1 and TRBJ2-1; TRBD2 is a possible D gene (6 bases). The CDR3 consists of 14 residues. Between the trimmed V and J ends, which lost 4 bases and 7 bases, there was a span of 14 bases. Germline-derived CDR1 and CDR2 are MGHRA and YSYEKL. CDR3 in DNA: TGCGCCAGCAGCCTAGGGAGGTTTTTTAATGAGCAGTTCTTC. It is translated as CASSLGRFFNEQFF.

The genes are TRBV4-1 and TRBJ2-7, with 8 bases lining up with TRBD2. Germline values: CDR1 MGHRA, CDR2 YSYEKL. This CDR3 comprises 15 residues. The V and J ends lost 0 bases and 3 bases, in that order; junction bases with no gene match: 4. CDR3 sequence (DNA): TGCGCCAGCAGCCAAGATCCCGGGACTAGCTACGAGCAGTACTTC. Residues: CASSQDPGTSYEQYF.

The rearrangement uses TRBV4-1 and TRBJ1-5; weak D call: TRBD1 (5 bases). Between the trimmed V and J ends, which lost 4 bases and 5 bases, there was a span of 24 bases. CDR1 and CDR2 from the germline V gene are MGHRA and YSYEKL. This CDR3 spans 18 amino acids. The CDR3 here is CASSPEGAGPSIYQPQHF. CDR3 nucleotides: TGCGCCAGCAGCCCAGAAGGTGCGGGACCCTCCATTTATCAGCCCCAGCATTTT.

A few counts support this clone. The genes are TRBV10-3 and TRBJ2-2; TRBD2 might be the D (5 bases). With 5 bases removed from V and 6 bases from J, the gap between germline ends came to 22 bases. The germline CDR1 and CDR2 sequences are ENHRY and SYGVKD. CDR3 size: 17 residues. Here the CDR3 DNA reads TGTGCCATCAGTCCGAGTAACGGAGGTATAGGTTCCGGGGAGCTGTTTTTT. Residues: CAISPSNGGIGSGELFF.

This clone was recorded once. The chain is built from TRBV7-8 and TRBJ1-5, with 10 bases fitting TRBD1. V was pared by 0 bases and J by 10 bases, with 6 bases of the junction left unmatched. This CDR3 region has 15 residues. Germline V CDR1 and CDR2: SGHVS, FQNEAQ. The CDR3 sequence: CASSLAPGQGSPQHF. CDR3 DNA sequence: TGTGCCAGCAGCTTAGCCCCGGGACAGGGGAGTCCCCAGCATTTT.

The chain joins TRBV12-3 or TRBV12-4 to TRBJ1-2; D not certain. The V and J ends lost 1 base and 6 bases respectively, with 3 bases between them. This CDR3 region has 11 residues. The CDR3 nucleotides are TGTGCCAGCAGTTTAGGAGATGGCTACACCTTC. It is translated as CASSLGDGYTF.

The chain combines TRBV4-2 with TRBJ2-2, with 13 bases fitting TRBD2. J was trimmed by 5 bases and V by 2 bases; bases with no gene match: 2. The CDR3 totals 16 residues. Germline-derived CDR1 and CDR2 are LGHNA and YNFKEQ. The CDR3 nucleotides are TGTGCCAGCAGCCAACCGGGACTAGCGGGGACCGGGGAGCTGTTTTTT. Translating it yields CASSQPGLAGTGELFF.

The CDR3 DNA reads TGCGCCAGCAGCACCACGGACAGGGGATTTTCCGCTAACTATGGCTACACCTTC. This translates into CASSTTDRGFSANYGYTF. The chain recombines TRBV5-1 with TRBJ1-2, with 9 bases identical to TRBD1. Germline CDR1 is SGHRS and CDR2 is YFSETQ. The V segment lost 4 bases and the J segment 0 bases; nucleotides outside the gene matches: 13. The CDR3 contains 18 residues.